Reported below is one T cell receptor beta chain. Its antigen is not known. This specimen comes from a study of a mutant IDH1 vaccine in newly diagnosed glioma. For the study at large: Of the patients given treatment, approximately 60% were male and 37.5% were female, and a mean age of approximately 40 years was recorded. Those enrolled had earlier been treated with radiotherapy, temozolomide, or both, mostly both. Scheduled at week 35, visit V12 preceded visit V13, held at week 47.

Using immunoSEQ multiplex PCR, the repertoire was profiled, and TCRdb retains in-frame clones only, with some absent. The table lists 25,000 to 30,000 clones, more than 65% of them singletons. Trimming cost V 4 bases and J 3 bases; bases outside gene matches: 3. Germline assignment: CDR1 MNHEY and CDR2 SVGAGI. The CDR3 runs to 14 residues. The time point was: week 35, safety follow-up. Alongside topical imiquimod, each dose of vaccine comprised 300 ug of mutant IDH1 20-mer peptide. Eight vaccinations were given in weeks 1, 3, 5, 7, 11, 15, 19 and 23. The origin of this receptor is a man in his forties or fifties with glioma. This chain uses TRBV6-5 with TRBJ2-5; the match to TRBD1 covers 9 bases. The sample here was PBMCs, taken from a glioma patient whose treatment included an IDH1 peptide vaccine. CDR3 DNA sequence: TGTGCCAGCAGTTCACAGGGGGCCGAAGAGACCCAGTACTTC. This gives the protein CASSSQGAEETQYF.